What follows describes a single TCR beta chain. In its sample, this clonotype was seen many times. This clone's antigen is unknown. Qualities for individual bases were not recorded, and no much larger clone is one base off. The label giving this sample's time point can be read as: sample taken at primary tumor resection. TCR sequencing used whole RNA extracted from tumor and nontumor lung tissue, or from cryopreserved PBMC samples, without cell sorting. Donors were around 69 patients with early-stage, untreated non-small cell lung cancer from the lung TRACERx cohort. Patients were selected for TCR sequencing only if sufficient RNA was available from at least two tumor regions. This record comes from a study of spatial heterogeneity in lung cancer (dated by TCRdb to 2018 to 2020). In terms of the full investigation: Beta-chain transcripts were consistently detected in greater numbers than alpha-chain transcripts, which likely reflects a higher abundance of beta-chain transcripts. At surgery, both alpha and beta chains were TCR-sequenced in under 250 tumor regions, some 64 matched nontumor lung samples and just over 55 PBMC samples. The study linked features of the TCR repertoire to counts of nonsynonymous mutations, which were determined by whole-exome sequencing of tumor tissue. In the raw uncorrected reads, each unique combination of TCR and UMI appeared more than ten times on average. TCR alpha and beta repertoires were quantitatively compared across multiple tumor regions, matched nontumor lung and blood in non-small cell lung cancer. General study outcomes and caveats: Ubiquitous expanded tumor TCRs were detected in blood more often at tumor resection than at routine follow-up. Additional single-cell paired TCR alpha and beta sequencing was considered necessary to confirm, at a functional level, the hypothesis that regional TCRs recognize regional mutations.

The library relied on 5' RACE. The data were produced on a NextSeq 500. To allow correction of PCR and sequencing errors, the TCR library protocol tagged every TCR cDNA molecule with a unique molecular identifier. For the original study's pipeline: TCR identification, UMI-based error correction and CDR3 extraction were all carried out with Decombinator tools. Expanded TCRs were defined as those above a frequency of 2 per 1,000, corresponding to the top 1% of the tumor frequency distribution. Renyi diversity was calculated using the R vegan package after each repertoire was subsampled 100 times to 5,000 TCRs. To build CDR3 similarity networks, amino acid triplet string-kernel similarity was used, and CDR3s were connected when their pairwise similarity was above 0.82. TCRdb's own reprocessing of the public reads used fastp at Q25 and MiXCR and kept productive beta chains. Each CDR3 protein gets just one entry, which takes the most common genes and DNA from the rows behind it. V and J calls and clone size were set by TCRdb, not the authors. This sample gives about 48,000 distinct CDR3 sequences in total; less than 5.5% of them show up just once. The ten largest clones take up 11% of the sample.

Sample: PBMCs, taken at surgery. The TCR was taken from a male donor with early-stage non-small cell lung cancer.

The nucleotide sequence reads TGCAGCGCTCAAGGTCGGCCGACTAGCGCCTTAGGGGTCCAGTACTTC. This is translated as CSAQGRPTSALGVQYF. The V and J genes are TRBV29-1 and TRBJ2-5; TRBD2 fits 8 bases in the junction. From the germline V gene, CDR1 is SQVTM and CDR2 is ANQGSEA. CDR3 length: 16 amino acids, cysteine to phenylalanine. The read is trimmed to its CDR3 DNA, 48 bases read in frame from base 1. Germline trimming: 7 bases from V, 10 bases from J; junction bases outside gene matches: 23.